This T cell receptor (beta chain) was identified in a study of PD-1 blockade in classical Hodgkin lymphoma. Indicated time point: cycle 4 day 1 (C4D1), after around six weeks of nivolumab. Autologous stem cell transplantation was followed by relapse in every patient, and brentuximab vedotin exposure varied. The study's findings and limits: A significant rise in TCR diversity by C4D1 was seen for CD4+ but not CD8+ cells.

Libraries were prepared by immunoSEQ multiplex PCR; TCRdb keeps only in-frame clonotypes and omits some of them. The table includes roughly 86,000 clones, under 85% detected once. The length of the CDR3 is 13 residues. In germline, CDR1 is SEHNR, CDR2 FQNEAQ (reference sequence). V lost 4 bases to trimming and J lost 6 bases; unmatched junction nucleotides: 6. As to this clone: Its antigen is still unknown.

The sequenced sample was peripheral blood mononuclear cells (PBMCs), obtained before the fourth cycle of nivolumab. This chain links TRBV7-9 with TRBJ2-7; 7 bases are a match to TRBD2. The origin of this receptor is a human donor with classical Hodgkin lymphoma. The chain's CDR3 is CASSWRETSEQYF. Here the CDR3 DNA reads TGTGCCAGCAGCTGGCGGGAGACGAGCGAGCAGTACTTC.